A single sample is the source of the 31 T cell receptor beta chains below, sequenced in a study of T cell changes during pregnancy in multiple sclerosis. Sequencing used immunoSEQ multiplex PCR; TCRdb keeps in-frame clones, though not all of them. Of 45,000 to 70,000 clones detected, 80% to 95% appear once; the ten largest clones hold around 3%. Material: peripheral blood, obtained in the third trimester of pregnancy. These receptors were obtained from a female donor in good health, enrolled as a control in a pregnancy study.

A remark on this clone: The junction does not match germline at one end; this may be a read error. The rearrangement joins TRBV7-2 to TRBJ2-2; D might be TRBD2 (6 bases). The CDR3 contains 18 residues. Germline assignment: CDR1 SGHTA and CDR2 FQGNSA. CDR3 loop: CASCFSKPRESRSGELFF. CDR3 bases: TGTGCCAGCTGCTTCTCTAAACCTCGGGAGTCTAGATCCGGGGAGCTGTTTTTT. The full variable domain, completed using reference TRBV7-2 and TRBJ2-2, is GAGVSQSPSNKVTEKGKDVELRCDPISGHTALYWYRQSLGQGLEFLIYFQGNSAPDKSGLPSDRFSAERTGGSVSTLTIQRTQQEDSAVYLCASCFSKPRESRSGELFFGEGSRLTVL.

This clone was counted only a few times. The chain joins TRBV18 to TRBJ1-1; D gene ambiguous. Germline CDR1 reads KGHSH; CDR2 reads LQKENI. The CDR3 runs to 13 residues. V was clipped by 3 bases and J by 3 bases, with 8 bases between them. The CDR3 nucleotides read TGTGCCAGCTCACCCATATCGGACACTGAAGCTTTCTTT. Amino acids: CASSPISDTEAFF. Full variable domain (outside the CDR3, taken from reference TRBV18 and TRBJ1-1): NAGVMQNPRHLVRRRGQEARLRCSPMKGHSHVYWYRQLPEEGLKFMVYLQKENIIDESGMPKERFSAEFPKEGPSILRIQQVVRGDSAAYFCASSPISDTEAFFGQGTRLTVV.

V and J are TRBV14 and TRBJ2-7; 11 positions agree with TRBD1. CDR1 is SGHDN and CDR2 is FVKESK in the germline V gene. V lost 4 bases to trimming and J lost 0 bases; unmatched junction nucleotides: 14. The CDR3 spans 19 residues. This chain's CDR3 is CASSPHWNLGQGDSYEQYF. CDR3 nucleotide sequence: TGTGCCAGCAGCCCGCATTGGAACCTGGGACAGGGGGACTCCTACGAGCAGTACTTC.

This clone was seen a single time. The chain carries TRBV6-1 and TRBJ1-1; weak D call: TRBD1 (5 bases). The CDR3 spans 14 residues. Germline V gene data show CDR1 as MNHNS and CDR2 as SASEGT. Trimming shortened V by 2 bases and J by 4 bases, and 11 bases separated the two germline ends. This chain's CDR3 is CASSERAGTTEAFF. CDR3 DNA sequence: TGTGCCAGCAGTGAAAGGGCGGGGACCACTGAAGCTTTCTTT.

A single count supports this clone. V gene TRBV29-1 combines with J gene TRBJ1-2; tentative D call: TRBD1 (5 bases). Germline-derived CDR1 and CDR2 are SQVTM and ANQGSEA. This CDR3 comprises 13 residues. V gave up 4 bases and J gave up 6 bases, with 15 bases separating them. In DNA form, the CDR3 reads TGCAGCGTTGGAAGGGGATTAGTTGATGGCTACACCTTC. This gives the protein CSVGRGLVDGYTF.

This clone was observed a handful of times. The chain employs TRBV5-6 and TRBJ2-2; D might be TRBD1 (6 bases). CDR3 length: 16 residues. Trimming left V 0 bases short and J 0 bases short, with 9 bases between. The germline V gene has CDR1 SGHDT and CDR2 YYEEEE. CDR3 amino acids: CASSLVGGPNTGELFF. The CDR3 region has the DNA TGTGCCAGCAGCTTGGTAGGGGGACCGAACACCGGGGAGCTGTTTTTT.

V usage is TRBV28 and J usage is TRBJ2-5; 9 bases fit TRBD2. The CDR3 contains 16 residues. Germline CDR1 MDHEN, CDR2 SYDVKM. V was clipped by 1 base and J by 2 bases; unmatched bases: 5. The CDR3 DNA reads TGTGCCAGCAGTTTATCGCTAGCGGGAAGTCAAGAGACCCAGTACTTC. The encoded protein is CASSLSLAGSQETQYF. Combining the CDR3 with reference TRBV28 and TRBJ2-5 gives the whole variable domain DVKVTQSSRYLVKRTGEKVFLECVQDMDHENMFWYRQDPGLGLRLIYFSYDVKMKEKGDIPEGYSVSREKKERFSLILESASTNQTSMYLCASSLSLAGSQETQYFGPGTRLLVL.

The V and J genes are TRBV27 and TRBJ1-5; 7 bases match TRBD1. CDR3 length: 14 amino acids. CDR1 is MNHEY and CDR2 is SMNVEV in the germline V gene (reference sequence). Germline trimming cut 8 bases from V and 0 bases from J; bases unmatched to any gene: 4. In nucleotides, the CDR3 is TGTGCCAGCCAGCGACAGGGTAGCAATCAGCCCCAGCATTTT. Its protein is CASQRQGSNQPQHF.

This rearrangement joins TRBV11-2 to TRBJ2-7, with unresolved D. V lost 1 base, J lost 6 bases, and 13 bases lay in between. This CDR3 is built from 14 residues. Germline V gene lookup returns CDR1 SGHAT and CDR2 FQNNGV. The CDR3 DNA is TGTGCCAGCAGCTTAGGACCTACGCGGCGCGAGCAGTACTTC. Its translation is CASSLGPTRREQYF.

The chain couples TRBV2 to TRBJ2-7; the D gene is possibly TRBD2 (7 bases). The CDR3 sequence is 14 residues long. The V end lost 6 bases, the J end lost 3 bases, and 15 bases lay between the germline ends. CDR1 is SNHLY, CDR2 FYNNEI, per germline. CDR3 sequence: CASSRAGAYYEQYF. The CDR3, as DNA: TGTGCCAGCAGCCGTGCGGGGGCCTACTACGAGCAGTACTTC.

V usage is TRBV19 and J usage is TRBJ1-1, with D unresolved. The CDR3 extends over 14 amino acids. V shed 1 base and J shed 2 bases, with 8 bases lying between them. The germline CDR1 and CDR2 sequences are LNHDA and SQIVND (reference sequence). This CDR3 is CASSIGRGNTEAFF. The CDR3 DNA reads as TGTGCCAGTAGTATAGGTAGAGGAAACACTGAAGCTTTCTTT.

The genes are TRBV28 and TRBJ1-2; 10 bases are shared with TRBD1. V lost 6 bases to trimming and J lost 8 bases; unmatched junction nucleotides: 9. CDR1 MDHEN and CDR2 SYDVKM come from the germline V gene. CDR3 length equals 14 residues. CDR3 bases: TGTGCCAGCAGCCCGTACCGGGACAGGGGAGGCTACACCTTC. Amino acid sequence: CASSPYRDRGGYTF.

This chain connects TRBV21-1 to TRBJ1-1. TRBV21-1 is noted as a pseudogene. There are 16 residues in the CDR3. The CDR3 protein is CASSKGRGTKNTEAFF. The CDR3 nucleotides are TGTGCCAGCAGCAAGGGGCGGGGGACAAAGAACACTGAAGCTTTCTTT.

The V call is TRBV2, the J call TRBJ2-1; 11 positions agree with TRBD1. The V gene end was trimmed by 3 bases and the J gene end by 12 bases; junction bases not matched to a gene: 4. CDR1 is SNHLY, CDR2 FYNNEI, per germline. This CDR3 comprises 13 residues. The CDR3 DNA sequence: TGTGCCAGCAGTGAGGACAGGGGGCTGCGGCAGTTCTTC. This sequence encodes CASSEDRGLRQFF.

The V and J genes are TRBV11-2 and TRBJ2-3; D remains ambiguous. The CDR3 runs 12 residues. Per germline, CDR1 SGHAT and CDR2 FQNNGV. Deletions cut 1 base from V and 9 bases from J, with 8 bases between. The CDR3 reads CASSLGLETQYF. Written as DNA, the CDR3 is TGTGCCAGCAGCTTAGGATTAGAGACGCAGTATTTT.

The J gene is TRBJ2-5, the V gene TRBV14, with D tentatively TRBD1 (5 bases). The CDR3 totals 15 residues. Trimming cost V 1 base and J 6 bases, with 15 bases left between them. CDR1 is SGHDN and CDR2 is FVKESK in the germline V gene. CDR3 sequence reads: CASSQATAMGQTQYF. In DNA form, the CDR3 reads TGTGCCAGCAGCCAAGCAACCGCGATGGGGCAGACCCAGTACTTC. Variable domain in full (rest from reference TRBV14 and TRBJ2-5): EAGVTQFPSHSVIEKGQTVTLRCDPISGHDNLYWYRRVMGKEIKFLLHFVKESKQDESGMPNNRFLAERTGGTYSTLKVQPAELEDSGVYFCASSQATAMGQTQYFGPGTRLLVL.

The chain couples TRBV7-9 to TRBJ2-7; D is unclear. The CDR3 spans 13 residues. Germline CDR1 and CDR2: SEHNR and FQNEAQ (reference sequence). The V end was cut by 5 bases, the J end by 2 bases, with 10 bases between. The CDR3 here is CASSRFPAYEQYF. In DNA form, the CDR3 reads TGTGCCAGCAGCCGTTTCCCCGCCTACGAGCAGTACTTC.

J is TRBJ1-4 and V is TRBV18; perhaps TRBD1 as D (5 bases). Between the trimmed V and J ends, which lost 0 bases and 10 bases, there was a span of 12 bases. Germline loops: CDR1 KGHSH, CDR2 LQKENI. This CDR3 region has 14 residues. CDR3 protein: CASSPPVGAGKLFF. The CDR3 bases are TGTGCCAGCTCACCACCGGTAGGGGCCGGAAAACTGTTTTTT.

This CDR3 reads CASSLTGQGLSYGYTF. Here the CDR3 DNA reads TGTGCCAGCAGCTTAACGGGACAGGGACTTTCGTATGGCTACACCTTC. The rearrangement joins TRBV7-2 to TRBJ1-2, with 9 positions matching TRBD1. Germline V lookup: CDR1 SGHTA, CDR2 FQGNSA. After removal of 2 bases from V and 5 bases from J, the junction contained 9 bases not matched to a gene. The CDR3 is 16 amino acids.

V gene TRBV7-2 combines with J gene TRBJ2-7; 8 bases map to TRBD1. Germline V CDR1 and CDR2: SGHTA, FQGNSA. V shed 5 bases, J shed 3 bases, and the junction held 9 bases outside the gene matches. CDR3 length: 15 residues. The CDR3 coding sequence is TGTGCCAGCAGCCCTGGGACAGGAGACATCTACGAGCAGTACTTC. It translates to CASSPGTGDIYEQYF.

The V and J genes are TRBV2 and TRBJ2-2; 12 nucleotides line up with TRBD1. Germline-derived CDR1 and CDR2 are SNHLY and FYNNEI. Trimming removed 9 bases from V and 2 bases from J; junction bases left unmatched: 10. The CDR3 covers 17 residues. CDR3 sequence reads: CASLMGQGAFNTGELFF. For the CDR3, the DNA is TGTGCCAGTTTAATGGGACAGGGGGCTTTTAACACCGGGGAGCTGTTTTTT.

The chain is built from TRBV10-3 and TRBJ1-2; a weak D match, TRBD1 (5 bases). This CDR3 has 14 amino acids. Germline assignment: CDR1 ENHRY and CDR2 SYGVKD. Deletions cut 6 bases from V and 1 base from J, with 12 bases between. CDR3 region: CAISEETVNYGYTF. The DNA of the CDR3 is TGTGCCATCAGCGAAGAGACAGTTAACTATGGCTACACCTTC.

The rearrangement links TRBV27 to TRBJ2-5; 7 bases map to TRBD1. In germline, CDR1 is MNHEY, CDR2 SMNVEV (reference sequence). The length of the CDR3 is 14 residues. Losses at the gene ends were 6 bases for V and 5 bases for J; bases not matched to a gene: 9. DNA of the CDR3: TGTGCCAGCAGCCGTTGGGACAGAAAGGAGACCCAGTACTTC. Its translation is CASSRWDRKETQYF.

The chain couples TRBV27 to TRBJ2-5, with TRBD1 matching 9 bases. Trimming removed 5 bases from V and 5 bases from J; junction bases left unmatched: 9. Germline CDR1 reads MNHEY; CDR2 reads SMNVEV (reference sequence). This CDR3 comprises 15 residues. The CDR3 protein is CASSPGQGRKETQYF. The CDR3 DNA reads as TGTGCCAGCAGTCCCGGACAGGGGAGGAAGGAGACCCAGTACTTC.

The chain carries TRBV11-2 and TRBJ2-1; tentatively, D is TRBD2 (7 bases). Germline CDR1 reads SGHAT; CDR2 reads FQNNGV. V dropped 3 bases and J dropped 5 bases, with 11 bases sitting between them. The CDR3 sequence is 14 residues long. The DNA of the CDR3 is TGTGCCAGCAGCTTTGGGGGGGCCGACAATGAGCAGTTCTTC. The encoded protein is CASSFGGADNEQFF.

DNA for the CDR3: TGTGCCGGAGTAAAGCGGACCACCCAAGAGACCCAGTACTTC. Protein: CAGVKRTTQETQYF. The chain employs TRBV2 and TRBJ2-5; D might be TRBD2 (5 bases). Germline CDR1 reads SNHLY; CDR2 reads FYNNEI. CDR3 length: 14 amino acids. Trimming took 11 bases from V and 1 from J, leaving 17 bases between them.

This sequence joins TRBV11-2 and TRBJ1-1, with 9 bases lining up with TRBD1. V dropped 1 base and J dropped 3; count of bases not matched to a gene: 3. The CDR3 totals 15 residues. CDR1 and CDR2 from the germline V gene are SGHAT and FQNNGV. CDR3 bases: TGTGCCAGCAGCTTAGTACAGGGGGCTGACACTGAAGCTTTCTTT. Translated, it gives CASSLVQGADTEAFF.

J is TRBJ1-3 and V is TRBV25-1; D perhaps matches TRBD1 (6 bases). This CDR3 spans 14 amino acids. Trimming took 6 bases from V and 8 from J, leaving 17 bases between them. The V gene's germline CDR1 is MGHDK and CDR2 SYGVNS. This CDR3 is CASSPGHRGYTIYF. The CDR3 DNA reads as TGTGCCAGCAGCCCGGGACACCGAGGGTACACCATATATTTT.

The chain employs TRBV4-3 and TRBJ1-6; D unclear. Trimming shortened V by 6 bases and J by 4 bases, and 16 bases separated the two germline ends. This CDR3 contains 16 residues. Germline V CDR1 and CDR2: LGHNA, YSLEER. The CDR3 nucleotides are TGCGCCAGCAGACCCTACCCTGACAATTATAATTCACCCCTCCACTTT. This codes for CASRPYPDNYNSPLHF.

This chain uses TRBV9 with TRBJ2-3; 9 bases line up with TRBD2. CDR1 is SGDLS, CDR2 YYNGEE, per germline. CDR3 size: 17 residues. Trimming removed 3 bases from V and 5 bases from J; junction bases left unmatched: 13. The chain's CDR3 is CASSDPRTSGSQDTQYF. Written as DNA, the CDR3 is TGTGCCAGCAGCGACCCCCGAACTAGCGGGTCGCAAGATACGCAGTATTTT. Supplemented by reference TRBV9 and TRBJ2-3, the full variable domain reads DSGVTQTPKHLITATGQRVTLRCSPRSGDLSVYWYQQSLDQGLQFLIQYYNGEERAKGNILERFSAQQFPDLHSELNLSSLELGDSALYFCASSDPRTSGSQDTQYFGPGTRLTVL.

Regarding this clone: The identical CDR3 is also encoded by other nucleotide sequences in the sample. The J gene is TRBJ2-2, the V gene TRBV25-1; 8 bases agree with TRBD1. V dropped 5 bases and J dropped 0; count of bases not matched to a gene: 5. This CDR3 is built from 16 residues. Germline V CDR1 and CDR2: MGHDK, SYGVNS. In DNA, the CDR3 is TGTGCCAGCAGTTCGGGACAGGCCGCGAACACCGGGGAGCTGTTTTTT. Its translation is CASSSGQAANTGELFF.